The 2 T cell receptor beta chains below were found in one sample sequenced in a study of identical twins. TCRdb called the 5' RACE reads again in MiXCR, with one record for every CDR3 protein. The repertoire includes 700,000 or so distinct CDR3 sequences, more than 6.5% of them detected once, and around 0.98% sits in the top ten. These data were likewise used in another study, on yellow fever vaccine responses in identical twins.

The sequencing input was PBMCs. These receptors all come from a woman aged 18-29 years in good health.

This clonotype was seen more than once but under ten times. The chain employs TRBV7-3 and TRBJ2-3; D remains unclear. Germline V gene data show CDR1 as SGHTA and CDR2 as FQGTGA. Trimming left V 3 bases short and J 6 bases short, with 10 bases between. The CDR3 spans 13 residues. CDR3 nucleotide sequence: TGTGCCAGCAGCTTTTTAGAAGACGATACGCAGTATTTT. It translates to CASSFLEDDTQYF. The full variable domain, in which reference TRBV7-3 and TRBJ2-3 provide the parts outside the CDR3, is GAGVSQTPSNKVTEKGKYVELRCDPISGHTALYWYRQSLGQGPEFLIYFQGTGAADDSGLPNDRFFAVRPEGSVSTLKIQRTERGDSAVYLCASSFLEDDTQYFGPGTRLTVL.

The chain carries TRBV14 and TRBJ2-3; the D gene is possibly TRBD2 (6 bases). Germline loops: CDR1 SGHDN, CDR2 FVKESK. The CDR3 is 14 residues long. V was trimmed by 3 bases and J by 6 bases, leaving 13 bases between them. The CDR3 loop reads CASSHVTAGDTQYF. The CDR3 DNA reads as TGTGCCAGCAGCCATGTCACCGCGGGGGATACGCAGTATTTT.